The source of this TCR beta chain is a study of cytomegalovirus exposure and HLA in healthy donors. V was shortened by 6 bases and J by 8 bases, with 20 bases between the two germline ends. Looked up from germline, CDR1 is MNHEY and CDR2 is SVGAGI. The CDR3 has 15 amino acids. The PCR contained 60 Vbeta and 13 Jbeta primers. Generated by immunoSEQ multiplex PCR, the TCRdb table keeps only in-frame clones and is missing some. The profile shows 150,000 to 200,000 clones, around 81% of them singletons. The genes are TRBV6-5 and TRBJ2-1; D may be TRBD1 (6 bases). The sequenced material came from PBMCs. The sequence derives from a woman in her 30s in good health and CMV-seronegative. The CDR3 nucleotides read TGTGCCAGCAGCCCTAGAGGGGGTCAGATCCATGAGCAGTTCTTC. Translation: CASSPRGGQIHEQFF.